The text below deals with one TCR beta chain. The sample is drawn from a study of blood T cell repertoires in COVID-19. Assay used: immunoSEQ multiplex PCR; TCRdb lists only in-frame clones, some missing. This sample has some 10,000 clones, with approximately 88% found just once. The CDR3 length is 14 residues. The V segment lost 5 bases and the J segment 4 bases; nucleotides outside the gene matches: 6. The germline V gene encodes CDR1 SGHTA and CDR2 FQGTGA. The TCR comes from a human donor in a cohort sampled during active COVID-19. This rearrangement joins TRBV7-3 to TRBJ2-3; 7 bases agree with TRBD1. Sample: peripheral blood. The DNA of the CDR3 is TGTGCCAGCAGCCCGGGACAGCCATCAGATACGCAGTATTTT. This sequence encodes CASSPGQPSDTQYF.